The 5 T cell receptor beta chains presented below share a single source sample, sequenced in a study of tumor and adjacent non-tumor tissue in lung cancer. This sample's RNA came from whole unsorted tissue. A modified ARM-PCR protocol with three rounds of nested PCR amplified TCRbeta. TCRdb called the multiplex PCR reads again in MiXCR, with one record for every CDR3 protein. The sample holds more than 90,000 distinct CDR3 sequences, less than 80% seen once. Sequenced material: lung tumor tissue. Receptors were obtained from a man aged 60 to 69 with non-small cell lung cancer.

Remarks on this clonotype: The junction shows a germline mismatch at one end, possibly a read error. J is TRBJ2-1 and V is TRBV11-1, with D perhaps TRBD2 (6 bases). The CDR3 extends over 18 amino acids. Looked up from germline, CDR1 is SGHAT and CDR2 is FQDESV (reference sequence). The CDR3 DNA follows: TGTACCAGCAGCTTAGTCCACGGTAGCGGCCTTGAAGTAAATGAGCAGTTCTTC. Protein sequence: CTSSLVHGSGLEVNEQFF.

Of note for this clonotype: The conserved phenylalanine or tryptophan normally closing the CDR3 is absent here, so this likely arose from a read error. This rearrangement joins TRBV11-2 to TRBJ2-1, with D possibly called TRBD1 or TRBD2 (5 bases each). The germline V and J ends were trimmed by 5 bases and 10 bases, with 21 bases remaining between them. In germline, CDR1 is SGHAT, CDR2 FQNNGV. CDR3 size: 15 residues. In DNA form, the CDR3 reads TGTGCCAGCAGCCCGCACCGGGTGATGAGGGACGAGCAGTTCCTC. Encoded protein: CASSPHRVMRDEQFL.

This clonotype was seen at least ten times. The chain couples TRBV5-1 to TRBJ1-2; a weak D match, TRBD1 (5 bases). CDR3 length equals 13 residues. The germline gives CDR1 SGHRS, CDR2 YFSETQ. Trimming cost V 4 bases and J 1 base, with 8 bases left between them. Here the CDR3 reads CASSRDSNYGYTF. As DNA, the CDR3 is TGCGCCAGCAGCCGAGACAGTAACTATGGCTACACCTTC. Filled out from reference TRBV5-1 and TRBJ1-2, the complete variable domain reads KAGVTQTPRYLIKTRGQQVTLSCSPISGHRSVSWYQQTPGQGLQFLFEYFSETQRNKGNFPGRFSGRQFSNSRSEMNVSTLELGDSALYLCASSRDSNYGYTFGSGTRLTVV.

This clonotype was counted a few times. A much larger clonotype is one base distant, so this may be a read error. The genes are TRBV6-1 and TRBJ1-5; D not resolved. The DNA matches TRBJ2-3 better at its end, which makes the J call doubtful. This CDR3 has 14 residues. Germline V gives CDR1 MNHNS, CDR2 SASEGT. Written as DNA, the CDR3 is TGTGCCAGCAAGATAGGGCAGAACAATCAGCCCCAGTATTTT. Amino acids: CASKIGQNNQPQYF.

With respect to this clonotype: One end of the junction fails to match germline, which may point to a read error. The chain combines TRBV29-1 with TRBJ1-2; D is ambiguous. Germline assignment: CDR1 SQVTM and CDR2 ANQGSEA. The CDR3 is made up of 11 amino acids. CDR3 nucleotides: TGCAGCGTTGTTTGTAACAATGGCTACACCTTC. This sequence encodes CSVVCNNGYTF.